A selection of T cell receptor beta chains follows, all from one sample in a study of CD8 T cells in ankylosing spondylitis. TCRdb re-called the 5' RACE reads with MiXCR, one entry per CDR3 protein. The table includes some 290,000 distinct CDR3 sequences, 20% detected once. Specimen: blood, either unsorted or a sorted T cell fraction (not recorded which). These receptors all stem from a male donor with ankylosing spondylitis or in good health (not recorded which). CDR3s include the opening cysteine and the closing phenylalanine or tryptophan. Each record gives: clone size, V gene, D gene, J gene, CDR3 DNA, CDR3 protein. The D gene is left open where the match is weak. The listing skips clone size in some rows; elsewhere it reads once, few, many or a size class.

size: once
V: TRBV12-3/TRBV12-4
D: -
J: TRBJ1-1
DNA: TGTGCCAGCAGTCCCGGATTTGGGAACACTGAAGCTTTCTTT
CDR3: CASSPGFGNTEAFF

size: many
V: TRBV4-2
D: -
J: TRBJ2-3
DNA: TGTGCCAGCAGCCAAGGTGGTTCTAGCGCGCAGTATTTT
CDR3: CASSQGGSSAQYF

size: few
V: TRBV5-1
D: TRBD1
J: TRBJ1-2
DNA: TGCGCCAGCAGCCCCGGGACAGGGAGTGGCTACACCTTC
CDR3: CASSPGTGSGYTF

size: -
V: TRBV4-2
D: -
J: TRBJ1-6
DNA: TGTGCCAGCAGCCAAGCAGAGGGGACCGTCGATCCCCTCCACTTT
CDR3: CASSQAEGTVDPLHF

size: few
V: TRBV9
D: TRBD2
J: TRBJ2-1
DNA: TGTGCCAGCAGCGTAGAAGGCGGGGGGGCCTACAATGAGCAGTTCTTC
CDR3: CASSVEGGGAYNEQFF

size: few
V: TRBV4-2
D: TRBD2
J: TRBJ2-5
DNA: TGTGCCAGCAGCCCGGCCGGAGCTAGCGGGCAAGAGACCCAGTACTTC
CDR3: CASSPAGASGQETQYF

size: -
V: TRBV28
D: -
J: TRBJ2-3
DNA: TGTGCCAGCAGTATGAGACAGGTCGGAGGCACAGATACGCAGTATTTT
CDR3: CASSMRQVGGTDTQYF

size: -
V: TRBV4-2
D: TRBD2
J: TRBJ2-2
DNA: TGTGCCAGCAGCCAAGTAGCGGGATCCGGGGAGCTGTTTTTT
CDR3: CASSQVAGSGELFF

size: -
V: TRBV20-1
D: TRBD1
J: TRBJ2-4
DNA: TGCAGTGCTAGAGTGCCGGGACAGGGGCGAAACATTCAGTACTTC
CDR3: CSARVPGQGRNIQYF

size: -
V: TRBV12-3/TRBV12-4
D: -
J: TRBJ2-2
DNA: TGTGCCAGCAGTTTAGACCGGGGGAACCGGGAGCTGTTTTTT
CDR3: CASSLDRGNRELFF

size: many
V: TRBV6-5
D: -
J: TRBJ1-5
DNA: TGTGCCAGCAGTCCACGGGGTCAGCCCCAGCATTTT
CDR3: CASSPRGQPQHF

size: -
V: TRBV5-1
D: -
J: TRBJ2-3
DNA: TGCGCCAGCAGCTTTGAAAATCAGGGGACGGATACGCAGTATTTT
CDR3: CASSFENQGTDTQYF

size: few
V: TRBV29-1
D: TRBD2
J: TRBJ2-5
DNA: TGCAGCGTCCTCGGACTAGCGGGAGGGGGCTATGAGACCCAGTACTTC
CDR3: CSVLGLAGGGYETQYF

size: many
V: TRBV12-3/TRBV12-4
D: TRBD1
J: TRBJ2-5
DNA: TGTGCCAGCAGTCCGGGACAGGGGGTTCTAGAGACCCAGTACTTC
CDR3: CASSPGQGVLETQYF

size: -
V: TRBV9
D: TRBD2
J: TRBJ2-5
DNA: TGTGCCAGCAGCGTAGCGGCGGGAGGAGGGGAGACCCAGTACTTC
CDR3: CASSVAAGGGETQYF

size: -
V: TRBV6-1
D: -
J: TRBJ2-2
DNA: TGTGCCAGCATGGCCCAAACAGGGAACACCGGGGAGCTGTTTTTT
CDR3: CASMAQTGNTGELFF

size: -
V: TRBV10-3
D: -
J: TRBJ2-2
DNA: TGTGCCATCAGTGAGTTGGGGGGCACCTTGAACACCGGGGAGCTGTTTTTT
CDR3: CAISELGGTLNTGELFF

size: -
V: TRBV9
D: TRBD2
J: TRBJ2-5
DNA: TGTGCCAGCAGCGTAGTTTCTAGCGGCGAGACCCAGTACTTC
CDR3: CASSVVSSGETQYF

size: few
V: TRBV12-3/TRBV12-4
D: TRBD2
J: TRBJ2-1
DNA: TGTGCCAGCAAACTAGCGGGAGTCCATGAGCAGTTCTTC
CDR3: CASKLAGVHEQFF

size: -
V: TRBV5-6
D: TRBD2
J: TRBJ2-5
DNA: TGTGCCAGCAGCTTTTCGGGGGGTAAAGAGACCCAGTACTTC
CDR3: CASSFSGGKETQYF

size: many
V: TRBV5-5
D: TRBD2
J: TRBJ2-3
DNA: TGTGCCAGCAGCTCGATAGCGGGGGGGGACACAGATACGCAGTATTTT
CDR3: CASSSIAGGDTDTQYF

size: -
V: TRBV2
D: -
J: TRBJ2-3
DNA: TGTGCCAGCAGTGAAAGGGGGGGACAGACAGATACGCAGTATTTT
CDR3: CASSERGGQTDTQYF

size: -
V: TRBV20-1
D: -
J: TRBJ1-5
DNA: TGCAGTGCTAGAGATGCGGCAGCAAGCAATCAGCCCCAGCATTTT
CDR3: CSARDAAASNQPQHF

size: few
V: TRBV12-3/TRBV12-4
D: TRBD1
J: TRBJ2-5
DNA: TGTGCCAGCAGTCTGTGGACAGGGGTGGATGAGACCCAGTACTTC
CDR3: CASSLWTGVDETQYF

size: few
V: TRBV12-3/TRBV12-4
D: -
J: TRBJ1-1
DNA: TGTGCCAGTCTTAGGGGGAACACTGAAGCTTTCTTT
CDR3: CASLRGNTEAFF

size: few
V: TRBV3-1
D: -
J: TRBJ1-2
DNA: TGTGCCAGCAGCCAAGCCAGGACTGGCTACACCTTC
CDR3: CASSQARTGYTF

size: -
V: TRBV20-1
D: -
J: TRBJ2-5
DNA: TGCAGTGCCCGGAGGGTTGGGGAGACCCAGTACTTC
CDR3: CSARRVGETQYF

size: -
V: TRBV12-3/TRBV12-4
D: -
J: TRBJ2-5
DNA: TGTGCCAGCAGCCGAGGGGGGCCGTCGGGGGAGACCCAGTACTTC
CDR3: CASSRGGPSGETQYF

size: many
V: TRBV2
D: -
J: TRBJ1-1
DNA: TGTGCCAGCAGTGAAGGAGTGGAAGCTTTCTTT
CDR3: CASSEGVEAFF

size: many
V: TRBV7-8
D: -
J: TRBJ2-2
DNA: TGTGCCAGCAGCGTCTTGGACACCGGGGAGCTGTTTTTT
CDR3: CASSVLDTGELFF

size: few
V: TRBV15
D: -
J: TRBJ2-2
DNA: TGTGCCACCAGCAGAAAGACAGACAACACCGGGGAGCTGTTTTTT
CDR3: CATSRKTDNTGELFF

size: -
V: TRBV5-1
D: -
J: TRBJ1-6
DNA: TGCGCCAGCAGCTCCGTTAACAGGGATTCACCCCTCCACTTT
CDR3: CASSSVNRDSPLHF

size: -
V: TRBV12-3/TRBV12-4
D: TRBD1
J: TRBJ2-1
DNA: TGTGCCAGCAGGCCCGGGACAGGGAATGAGCAGTTCTTC
CDR3: CASRPGTGNEQFF

size: -
V: TRBV12-3/TRBV12-4
D: TRBD2
J: TRBJ2-1
DNA: TGTGCCAGCAGTTTTGGACTAGTCTCCTACAATGAGCAGTTCTTC
CDR3: CASSFGLVSYNEQFF

size: many
V: TRBV12-3/TRBV12-4
D: -
J: TRBJ2-2
DNA: TGTGCCAGCAGTCCCCGGGTCAACACCGGGGAGCTGTTTTTT
CDR3: CASSPRVNTGELFF

size: many
V: TRBV20-1
D: TRBD2
J: TRBJ2-1
DNA: TGCAGTGCCCGGACTAGCGGGAGTCCGAGTAGGTTACGGAACAATGAGCAGTTCTTC
CDR3: CSARTSGSPSRLRNNEQFF

size: many
V: TRBV20-1
D: TRBD1
J: TRBJ1-5
DNA: TGCAGTGCTACCCCTCGGACAGGGAGCAATCAGCCCCAGCATTTT
CDR3: CSATPRTGSNQPQHF

size: -
V: TRBV2
D: TRBD1
J: TRBJ2-5
DNA: TGTGCCAGCAGGGACAGGGCCCACGGGGGTTACCAAGAGACCCAGTACTTC
CDR3: CASRDRAHGGYQETQYF

size: few
V: TRBV6-5
D: -
J: TRBJ2-1
DNA: TGTGCCAGCAGTTACAGACAGTTCGGTGAGCAGTTCTTC
CDR3: CASSYRQFGEQFF

size: -
V: TRBV20-1
D: -
J: TRBJ2-1
DNA: TGCAGTGCTAGAAACCCGAACCCCTACAATGAGCAGTTCTTC
CDR3: CSARNPNPYNEQFF

size: few
V: TRBV5-1
D: -
J: TRBJ1-1
DNA: TGCGCCAGCAGCCCTTGGGGGGAGGGGACTGAAGCTTTCTTT
CDR3: CASSPWGEGTEAFF

size: -
V: TRBV27
D: TRBD2
J: TRBJ2-5
DNA: TGTGCCAGCAGCTCCGGACTAGCGGGGATGGGAGAGACCCAGTACTTC
CDR3: CASSSGLAGMGETQYF

size: many
V: TRBV28
D: -
J: TRBJ1-1
DNA: TGTGCCGCGGCGGAGCTAATCAACACTGAAGCTTTCTTT
CDR3: CAAAELINTEAFF

size: many
V: TRBV29-1
D: -
J: TRBJ1-4
DNA: TGCAGCGTTGCGGGCGATACAACTAATGAAAAACTGTTTTTT
CDR3: CSVAGDTTNEKLFF

size: -
V: TRBV18
D: TRBD1
J: TRBJ2-1
DNA: TGTGCCAGCTCATTTCGGGACAGGTCCTACAATGAGCAGTTCTTC
CDR3: CASSFRDRSYNEQFF

size: few
V: TRBV25-1
D: -
J: TRBJ2-3
DNA: TGTGCCAGCAGTTCCCACGGAGGACCGCCGCCGGGTACGCAGTATTTT
CDR3: CASSSHGGPPPGTQYF

size: -
V: TRBV2
D: -
J: TRBJ1-1
DNA: TGTGCCAGCTCAAAGGAGGGAACAAACACTGAAGCTTTCTTT
CDR3: CASSKEGTNTEAFF

size: many
V: TRBV5-1
D: TRBD1
J: TRBJ2-3
DNA: TGCGCCAGCAGCTCGGGACAGGGAGGGTACACTAGCACAGATACGCAGTATTTT
CDR3: CASSSGQGGYTSTDTQYF

size: few
V: TRBV9
D: -
J: TRBJ2-3
DNA: TGTGCCAGCAGCGGTTTCCCAGATACGCAGTATTTT
CDR3: CASSGFPDTQYF

size: -
V: TRBV25-1
D: -
J: TRBJ2-5
DNA: TGTGCGAGGGCAAGGGTGGAGACCCAGTACTTC
CDR3: CARARVETQYF